The 12 T cell receptor beta chains below all came from one sample that was sequenced in a study of Ad26.COV2.S vaccination and SARS-CoV-2 variants (dated by TCRdb to about 2021). Library preparation was by the immunoSEQ multiplex PCR assay. The clones in this table, taken by TCRdb from immuneACCESS, are in-frame only. Not every clone is retained; where verified, under half of the shortfall comes from an unresolved V gene, and the cause of the rest is unknown. The sample data list roughly 700,000 clones, and around 89% of these were observed just once. The top ten constitute roughly 1.5% of the sample. Interpreted using the paper, the treatment or condition label stands for: some 20 received Ad26.COV2.S at low or high dose, single or two shots; several received placebo; per-sample allocation not given. Repertoires of vaccine and placebo recipients were sequenced from samples collected on day 63 after the first injection.

Here the sequenced sample was peripheral blood, taken in a trial of Ad26.COV2.S vaccine versus placebo. These receptors came from a person between 18 and 59 years old who received the Ad26.COV2.S COVID-19 vaccine or a placebo.

This rearrangement joins TRBV7-8 to TRBJ1-3; 9 bases match TRBD1. Germline loops: CDR1 SGHVS, CDR2 FQNEAQ. V lost 1 base, J lost 2 bases, and 0 bases stayed unmatched. The CDR3 spans 15 residues. The CDR3 nucleotides read TGTGCCAGCAGCTTAGGGACAGGGGCTGGAAACACCATATATTTT. It translates to CASSLGTGAGNTIYF. Variable domain in full (rest from reference TRBV7-8 and TRBJ1-3): GAGVSQSPRYKVAKRGQDVALRCDPISGHVSLFWYQQALGQGPEFLTYFQNEAQLDKSGLPSDRFFAERPEGSVSTLKIQRTQQEDSAVYLCASSLGTGAGNTIYFGEGSWLTVV.

This chain joins TRBV30 and TRBJ2-5, with D unresolved. The ends were cut back, 0 bases at V and 2 bases at J, with 16 bases in the middle. Germline CDR1 reads GTSNPN; CDR2 reads SVGIG (reference sequence). CDR3 length equals 16 residues. The CDR3 sequence is CAWSVSLGSRQETQYF. CDR3 bases: TGTGCCTGGAGTGTATCATTGGGATCTCGACAAGAGACCCAGTACTTC.

The chain carries TRBV2 and TRBJ2-3; D not certain. Germline-derived CDR1 and CDR2 are SNHLY and FYNNEI. Trimming took off 6 bases at V and 1 base at J, with 8 bases between the two ends. The CDR3 spans 13 residues. As DNA, the CDR3 is TGTGCCAGCAGCTCCGAAGGCACAGATACGCAGTATTTT. Its protein product is CASSSEGTDTQYF.

The rearrangement links TRBV2 to TRBJ1-2; D gene uncertain. The CDR3 has 15 residues. CDR1 and CDR2 (germline): SNHLY, FYNNEI. Trimming left V 7 bases short and J 5 bases short, with 20 bases between. CDR3: CASNLEAGTGYGYTF. The CDR3 bases are TGTGCCAGCAACCTTGAGGCGGGAACGGGTTATGGCTACACCTTC.

V gene TRBV6-1 combines with J gene TRBJ1-5; TRBD1 agrees at 7 bases. Germline loops: CDR1 MNHNS, CDR2 SASEGT. J was trimmed by 4 bases and V by 2 bases; bases with no gene match: 8. CDR3 size: 16 residues. The CDR3 DNA reads as TGTGCCAGCAGTGAATTCCCGGGACAGTTAAATCAGCCCCAGCATTTT. Translated, it gives CASSEFPGQLNQPQHF.

The V gene is TRBV7-9, the J gene TRBJ2-1; no clear D gene. Germline V gene data show CDR1 as SEHNR and CDR2 as FQNEAQ (reference sequence). The V end lost 2 bases, the J end lost 8 bases, and 7 bases lay between the germline ends. CDR3 length: 12 amino acids. CDR3 in DNA: TGTGCCAGCAGCTTACGTAAGGATGAGCAGTTCTTC. Its translation: CASSLRKDEQFF.

The rearrangement uses TRBV25-1 and TRBJ2-1; a weak D match, TRBD2 (6 bases). The CDR3 is made up of 15 amino acids. The V gene lost 4 bases and the J gene lost 0 bases, with 10 bases spanning the gap. Germline lookup yields CDR1 MGHDK and CDR2 SYGVNS. CDR3 protein: CASSVGSHSYNEQFF. The CDR3 DNA reads TGTGCCAGCAGTGTCGGGAGCCACTCCTACAATGAGCAGTTCTTC.

The V and J genes are TRBV27 and TRBJ2-7; D unresolved. Germline V gene data show CDR1 as MNHEY and CDR2 as SMNVEV (reference sequence). The length of the CDR3 is 13 residues. Trimming left V 4 bases short and J 3 bases short, with 10 bases between. DNA for the CDR3: TGTGCCAGCAGTTCGACTGGAATCTACGAGCAGTACTTC. It codes for CASSSTGIYEQYF.

J is TRBJ1-2 and V is TRBV12-3 or TRBV12-4; TRBD1 is a possible D gene (6 bases). The CDR3 loop spans 13 amino acids. With 6 bases removed from V and 4 bases from J, the gap between germline ends came to 12 bases. The CDR3 region is CASRSDSPYGYTF. CDR3 DNA sequence: TGTGCCAGCAGGTCGGACAGTCCCTATGGCTACACCTTC.

The chain joins TRBV3-1 (or the pseudogene TRBV3-2) to TRBJ2-1; D gene ambiguous. This CDR3 has 14 amino acids. Trimming took 1 base from V and 10 from J, leaving 14 bases between them. CDR1 and CDR2 (germline): LGHDT, YNNKEL (reference sequence). CDR3 DNA sequence: TGTGCCAGCAGCCAAGTCGAAATTGAGGCGGAGCAGTTCTTC. Translated: CASSQVEIEAEQFF.

V usage is TRBV6-5 and J usage is TRBJ2-7; 11 nucleotides match TRBD2. Germline CDR1 MNHEY, CDR2 SVGAGI. CDR3 length equals 16 residues. With V trimmed by 2 bases and J by 1 base, 4 bases remained unmatched. CDR3 region: CASSYTSGRLSYEQYF. The CDR3 nucleotides are TGTGCCAGCAGTTACACTAGCGGGAGATTATCCTACGAGCAGTACTTC.

Only one count was recorded for this clone. The J gene is TRBJ2-5, the V gene TRBV19; D unclear. Germline V gene data show CDR1 as LNHDA and CDR2 as SQIVND (reference sequence). The V end was cut by 3 bases, the J end by 3 bases, with 17 bases between. CDR3 size: 16 residues. In DNA, the CDR3 is TGTGCCAGTAGTATGTCCCTCAGGAGATGGGAAGAGACCCAGTACTTC. It yields the protein CASSMSLRRWEETQYF.